The 27 T cell receptor beta chains reported below all come from one sample, sequenced in a study of PD-1 blockade in mismatch repair-deficient tumors. Measured with immunoSEQ multiplex PCR; TCRdb has only the in-frame clones, and not every one. The data show about 19,000 clones, with approximately 80% seen just once and about 1.5% held by the top ten. Sample: PBMCs, taken 52 weeks after starting pembrolizumab. These receptors were taken from an adult with mismatch repair-deficient cancer.

This chain connects TRBV18 to TRBJ2-6; D is perhaps TRBD2 (6 bases). V lost 8 bases, J lost 2 bases, and 16 bases lay in between. Germline V lookup: CDR1 KGHSH, CDR2 LQKENI. The CDR3 runs 16 residues. For the CDR3, the DNA is TGTGCCAGCACAACCGGCGGGAATGCTGGGGCCAACGTCCTGACTTTC. Its protein is CASTTGGNAGANVLTF.

The chain combines TRBV5-6 with TRBJ2-5, with 8 nucleotides matching TRBD2. Germline trimming cut 8 bases from V and 3 bases from J; bases unmatched to any gene: 6. CDR3 length: 13 residues. CDR1 SGHDT and CDR2 YYEEEE come from the germline V gene. As DNA, the CDR3 is TGTGCCAGAGTCGGGAGGGGAGAAGAGACCCAGTACTTC. This sequence encodes CARVGRGEETQYF.

This sequence joins TRBV6-6 and TRBJ1-6, with 8 bases lining up with TRBD1. CDR3 size: 14 residues. Germline CDR1 and CDR2: MNHNY and SVGAGI (reference sequence). V shed 4 bases and J 6 bases; nucleotides not matched to a gene: 2. The DNA for the CDR3 is TGTGCCAGCAGTTCCCAGGGGGCTAATTCACCCCTCCACTTT. Amino acids: CASSSQGANSPLHF.

The chain carries TRBV9 and TRBJ2-1, with 7 bases lining up with TRBD2. Germline CDR1 reads SGDLS; CDR2 reads YYNGEE. CDR3 length: 15 residues. The junction had 5 bases not matched to a gene; V was cut back by 0 bases and J by 5 bases. The chain's CDR3 is CASSVAGGSDNEQFF. CDR3 DNA sequence: TGTGCCAGCAGCGTAGCAGGCGGGAGTGACAATGAGCAGTTCTTC.

In DNA form, the CDR3 reads TGTGCCAGCAGCACACAGGGGGCTATGAACACTGAAGCTTTCTTT. This encodes CASSTQGAMNTEAFF. The genes are TRBV7-8 and TRBJ1-1; TRBD1 matches 9 bases. Germline V gene data show CDR1 as SGHVS and CDR2 as FQNEAQ. This CDR3 comprises 15 residues. Germline trimming cut 5 bases from V and 0 bases from J; bases unmatched to any gene: 4.

The CDR3 here is CASSNLEKAYNEQFF. The CDR3 DNA is TGTGCCAGCAGCAACCTAGAGAAGGCCTACAATGAGCAGTTCTTC. The rearrangement joins TRBV11-2 to TRBJ2-1; D unresolved. The CDR3 has 15 amino acids. Germline loops: CDR1 SGHAT, CDR2 FQNNGV. V lost 5 bases and J 2 bases, leaving 13 bases between the germline ends.

The V gene is TRBV5-5, the J gene TRBJ1-2; D gene uncertain. This CDR3 contains 12 residues. CDR1 and CDR2 (germline): SGHKS, YYEKEE (reference sequence). V dropped 0 bases and J dropped 4 bases, with 4 bases sitting between them. In DNA form, the CDR3 reads TGTGCCAGCAGCTTGGGAGTCTATGGCTACACCTTC. Its protein is CASSLGVYGYTF.

The chain joins TRBV19 to TRBJ1-1; 10 nucleotides line up with TRBD1. This CDR3 has 15 amino acids. Trimming at V came to 6 bases and at J to 1 base, leaving 5 bases not matched to a gene. Germline CDR1 is LNHDA and CDR2 is SQIVND (reference sequence). The CDR3, as DNA: TGTGCCAGTAGGGACAGGGGGAGTAAGAACACTGAAGCTTTCTTT. Its protein is CASRDRGSKNTEAFF.

The chain joins TRBV9 to TRBJ2-3; a weak D match, TRBD2 (5 bases). CDR1 SGDLS and CDR2 YYNGEE come from the germline V gene. The CDR3 contains 13 residues. Trimming shortened V by 4 bases and J by 4 bases, and 10 bases separated the two germline ends. CDR3 DNA: TGTGCCAGCAGCTCGAGCGGCTCAGATACGCAGTATTTT. It codes for CASSSSGSDTQYF.

The CDR3 spells CASSFNPGGYTF. Here the CDR3 DNA reads TGCGCCAGCAGCTTTAACCCAGGAGGCTACACCTTC. The chain is built from TRBV5-1 and TRBJ1-2; unclear D gene. V dropped 2 bases and J dropped 8 bases, with 10 bases sitting between them. Germline V gene lookup returns CDR1 SGHRS and CDR2 YFSETQ. This CDR3 is 12 amino acids long.

The chain joins TRBV7-7 to TRBJ2-1; 7 bases are shared with TRBD1. Per the germline V gene, CDR1 is SSHAT and CDR2 is FNYEAQ (reference sequence). The trim removed 3 bases at V and 6 bases at J, leaving 5 bases unmatched. CDR3 length: 14 amino acids. CDR3 bases: TGTGCCAGCAGCTTGGTGACAGGGTCCAATGAGCAGTTCTTC. The encoded protein is CASSLVTGSNEQFF.

The chain recombines TRBV5-1 with TRBJ2-1; no firm D call. Trimming left V 5 bases short and J 3 bases short, with 12 bases between. The CDR3 covers 14 residues. Germline CDR1 is SGHRS and CDR2 is YFSETQ. The CDR3 bases are TGCGCCAGCAGTTCCTCCCAGTTCTACAATGAGCAGTTCTTC. Its protein is CASSSSQFYNEQFF.

The chain joins TRBV28 to TRBJ2-7, with D perhaps matching TRBD1 (6 bases). The ends were cut back, 2 bases at V and 6 bases at J, with 17 bases in the middle. This CDR3 comprises 15 residues. Germline V gives CDR1 MDHEN, CDR2 SYDVKM. The CDR3 DNA reads TGTGCCAGCAGTTTAAGGGGGACCCGGCGGGTCGAGCAGTACTTC. Amino acid sequence: CASSLRGTRRVEQYF.

The chain employs TRBV21-1 and TRBJ2-7; the table's D gene call, TRBD1, was not cross checked with the DNA. TRBV21-1 is annotated as a pseudogene. CDR3 size: 16 residues. The DNA for the CDR3 is TGTGCCAGCAGCATCCTCAGCCGGGACAACCCCTACGAGCAGTACTTC. It translates to CASSILSRDNPYEQYF.

The V gene is TRBV13, the J gene TRBJ2-1; 8 positions agree with TRBD2. This CDR3 is built from 13 residues. CDR1 is PRHDT, CDR2 FYEKMQ, per germline (reference sequence). J lost 7 bases, V lost 9 bases, and 8 bases had no gene match. Written as DNA, the CDR3 is TGTGCCAGGGAGCGGGAGTCAGCAAATGAGCAGTTCTTC. Protein sequence: CARERESANEQFF.

V gene TRBV5-5 combines with J gene TRBJ2-7, with 8 positions matching TRBD2. The CDR3 spans 14 residues. The V gene end was trimmed by 2 bases and the J gene end by 6 bases; junction bases not matched to a gene: 7. Germline V CDR1 and CDR2: SGHKS, YYEKEE (reference sequence). The CDR3 protein is CASSFAGGEVEQYF. CDR3 nucleotide sequence: TGTGCCAGCAGCTTCGCGGGAGGAGAAGTCGAGCAGTACTTC.

This chain uses TRBV19 with TRBJ1-1; TRBD1 matches at 9 bases. CDR3 length: 15 residues. Germline V CDR1 and CDR2: LNHDA, SQIVND (reference sequence). J gave up 8 bases and V 1 base, and 8 bases lay outside the gene matches. Here the CDR3 DNA reads TGTGCCAGTAGTATAGTTGGGACAGGGTCGGGAGAAGCTTTCTTT. It codes for CASSIVGTGSGEAFF.

The chain employs TRBV28 and TRBJ2-6; 7 bases fit TRBD1. Germline CDR1 MDHEN, CDR2 SYDVKM. Germline trimming cut 8 bases from V and 2 bases from J; bases unmatched to any gene: 6. The CDR3 is 15 residues long. This CDR3 reads CASVTGYPGANVLTF. The CDR3 DNA reads TGTGCCAGCGTGACAGGGTATCCTGGGGCCAACGTCCTGACTTTC.

This chain uses TRBV7-3 with TRBJ2-2; 8 nucleotides agree with TRBD1. CDR3 size: 17 residues. Germline CDR1 reads SGHTA; CDR2 reads FQGTGA. After removal of 2 bases from V and 1 base from J, the junction contained 6 bases not matched to a gene. The CDR3 here is CASSLRVGTGNTGELFF. CDR3 in DNA: TGTGCCAGCAGCTTACGGGTCGGGACAGGGAACACCGGGGAGCTGTTTTTT. Using reference TRBV7-3 and TRBJ2-2 for the parts outside the CDR3, the full variable domain is GAGVSQTPSNKVTEKGKYVELRCDPISGHTALYWYRQSLGQGPEFLIYFQGTGAADDSGLPNDRFFAVRPEGSVSTLKIQRTERGDSAVYLCASSLRVGTGNTGELFFGEGSRLTVL.

The chain employs TRBV7-2 and TRBJ2-5, with 10 bases fitting TRBD2. Germline CDR1 reads SGHTA; CDR2 reads FQGNSA. The CDR3 runs to 14 residues. V lost 3 bases and J lost 3; bases outside the gene matches: 1. CDR3 amino acids: CASSFLAGEETQYF. The CDR3 bases are TGTGCCAGCAGCTTTCTAGCGGGAGAAGAGACCCAGTACTTC.

The chain uses TRBV27 and TRBJ1-6; 7 bases map to TRBD1. The CDR3 has 16 residues. The V and J ends lost 2 bases and 4 bases, in that order; junction bases with no gene match: 5. Germline V gene sequence: CDR1 MNHEY, CDR2 SMNVEV (reference sequence). In DNA, the CDR3 is TGTGCCAGCAGTTTACGACCGGGACAGTATAATTCACCCCTCCACTTT. Its translation is CASSLRPGQYNSPLHF.

The V and J genes are TRBV29-1 and TRBJ2-3; 10 nucleotides align to TRBD2. This CDR3 is 15 amino acids long. CDR1 is SQVTM and CDR2 is ANQGSEA in the germline V gene. Trimming at V came to 5 bases and at J to 2 bases, leaving 7 bases not matched to a gene. CDR3 sequence reads: CSVTLAGDITDTQYF. Written as DNA, the CDR3 is TGCAGCGTTACGCTAGCGGGAGATATCACAGATACGCAGTATTTT.

The chain is built from TRBV5-4 and TRBJ2-2; TRBD2 matches at 8 bases. CDR1 SGHNT and CDR2 YYREEE come from the germline V gene (reference sequence). Trimming removed 3 bases from V and 4 bases from J; junction bases left unmatched: 8. This CDR3 contains 16 residues. Written as DNA, the CDR3 is TGTGCCAGCAGCTGGTTCGGGACTAGGGGCACCGGGGAGCTGTTTTTT. Encoded protein: CASSWFGTRGTGELFF.

The rearrangement links TRBV5-1 to TRBJ1-6; D is unclear. Per germline, CDR1 SGHRS and CDR2 YFSETQ. V was trimmed by 4 bases and J by 10 bases, leaving 15 bases between them. The CDR3 consists of 14 residues. This CDR3 is CASSLGLTYSPLHF. The CDR3 DNA is TGCGCCAGCAGCCTCGGACTGACTTACTCACCCCTCCACTTT.

V is TRBV11-3 and J is TRBJ1-1; D is unclear. V lost 1 base and J 9 bases, leaving 12 bases between the germline ends. Germline CDR1 SGHNT, CDR2 YENEEA. The CDR3 extends over 13 amino acids. The CDR3 region is CASSLGEAGKAFF. The CDR3 nucleotides are TGTGCCAGCAGCTTAGGAGAGGCCGGTAAAGCTTTCTTT.

The rearrangement links TRBV19 to TRBJ2-7, with D perhaps matching TRBD1 (6 bases). CDR1 is LNHDA and CDR2 is SQIVND in the germline V gene (reference sequence). V dropped 7 bases and J dropped 0 bases, with 10 bases sitting between them. The CDR3 is 13 residues long. CDR3: CASMGQVSYEQYF. The DNA for the CDR3 is TGTGCCAGTATGGGACAAGTCTCCTACGAGCAGTACTTC.

This clone is a singleton in its sample. V and J are TRBV5-1 and TRBJ1-3; D gene ambiguous. Per germline, CDR1 SGHRS and CDR2 YFSETQ. The CDR3 is made up of 14 amino acids. The germline V and J ends were trimmed by 5 bases and 4 bases, with 13 bases remaining between them. CDR3 nucleotide sequence: TGCGCCAGCAGTCCGCTCGAGGAAGGAAACACCATATATTTT. It translates to CASSPLEEGNTIYF.